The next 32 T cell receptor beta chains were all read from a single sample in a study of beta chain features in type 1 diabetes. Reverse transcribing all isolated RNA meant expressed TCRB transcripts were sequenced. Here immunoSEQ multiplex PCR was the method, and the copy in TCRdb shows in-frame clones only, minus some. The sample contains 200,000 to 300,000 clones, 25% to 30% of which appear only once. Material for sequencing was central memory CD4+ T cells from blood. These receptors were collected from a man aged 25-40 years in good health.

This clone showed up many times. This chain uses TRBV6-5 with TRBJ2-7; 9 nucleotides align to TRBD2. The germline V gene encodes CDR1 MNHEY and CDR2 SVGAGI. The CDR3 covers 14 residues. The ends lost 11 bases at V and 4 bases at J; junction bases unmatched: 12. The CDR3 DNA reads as TGTGCCTCAAGTCTCGCGGGGGGGCCGTACGAGCAGTACTTC. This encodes CASSLAGGPYEQYF.

CDR3 protein: CASSPLDREETQYF. The CDR3 nucleotides are TGTGCCAGCAGCCCTTTGGACAGGGAAGAGACCCAGTACTTC. This chain uses TRBV7-9 with TRBJ2-5; the match to TRBD1 covers 8 bases. The V segment lost 5 bases and the J segment 3 bases; nucleotides outside the gene matches: 5. Germline CDR1 reads SEHNR; CDR2 reads FQNEAQ (reference sequence). This CDR3 region has 14 residues.

The CDR3 spells CASSQEAALGEQFF. The DNA for the CDR3 is TGCGCCAGCAGCCAAGAAGCCGCTTTGGGTGAGCAGTTCTTC. The chain is built from TRBV4-3 and TRBJ2-1, with D unresolved. Looked up from germline, CDR1 is LGHNA and CDR2 is YSLEER. This CDR3 is 14 amino acids long. V was shortened by 0 bases and J by 9 bases, with 12 bases between the two germline ends.

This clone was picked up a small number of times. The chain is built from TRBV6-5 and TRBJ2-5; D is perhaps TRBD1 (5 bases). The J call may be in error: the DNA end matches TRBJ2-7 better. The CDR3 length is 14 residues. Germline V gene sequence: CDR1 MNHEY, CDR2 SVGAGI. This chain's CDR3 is CASSSTVSSYEQYF. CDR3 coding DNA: TGTGCCAGCAGTTCGACAGTTAGCTCCTACGAGCAGTACTTC.

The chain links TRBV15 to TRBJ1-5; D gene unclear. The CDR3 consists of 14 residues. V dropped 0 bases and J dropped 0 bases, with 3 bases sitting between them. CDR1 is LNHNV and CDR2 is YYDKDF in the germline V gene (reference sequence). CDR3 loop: CATSREYSNQPQHF. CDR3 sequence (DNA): TGTGCCACCAGCAGAGAGTATAGCAATCAGCCCCAGCATTTT.

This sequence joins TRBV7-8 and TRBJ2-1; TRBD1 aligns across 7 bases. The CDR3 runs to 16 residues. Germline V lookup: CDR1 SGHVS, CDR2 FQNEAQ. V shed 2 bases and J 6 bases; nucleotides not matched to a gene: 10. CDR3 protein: CASSLWGRGKSNEQFF. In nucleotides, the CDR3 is TGTGCCAGCAGCTTATGGGGCAGGGGGAAGAGCAATGAGCAGTTCTTC.

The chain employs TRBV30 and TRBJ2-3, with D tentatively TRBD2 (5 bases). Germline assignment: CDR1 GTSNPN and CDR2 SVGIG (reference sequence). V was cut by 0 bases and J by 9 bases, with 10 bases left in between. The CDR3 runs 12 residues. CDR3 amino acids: CAWSVRGETQYF. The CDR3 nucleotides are TGTGCCTGGAGTGTACGGGGTGAAACGCAGTATTTT.

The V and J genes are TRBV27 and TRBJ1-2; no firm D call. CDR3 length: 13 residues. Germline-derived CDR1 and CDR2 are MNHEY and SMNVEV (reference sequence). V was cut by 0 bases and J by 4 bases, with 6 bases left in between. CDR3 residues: CASSLSRTYGYTF. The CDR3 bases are TGTGCCAGCAGTTTATCCAGGACCTATGGCTACACCTTC.

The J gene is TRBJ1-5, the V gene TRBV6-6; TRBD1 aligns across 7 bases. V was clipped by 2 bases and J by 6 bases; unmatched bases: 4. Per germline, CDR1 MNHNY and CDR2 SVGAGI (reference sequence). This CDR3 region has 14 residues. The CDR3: CASSYDRESQPQHF. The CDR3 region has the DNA TGTGCCAGCAGTTACGACAGGGAAAGTCAGCCCCAGCATTTT.

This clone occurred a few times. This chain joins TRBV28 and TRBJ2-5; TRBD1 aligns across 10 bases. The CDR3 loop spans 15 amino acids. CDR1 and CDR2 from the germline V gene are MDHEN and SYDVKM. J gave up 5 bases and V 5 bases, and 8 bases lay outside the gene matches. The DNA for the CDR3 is TGTGCCAGCAGTCTCGGGACAGGGGTGTGGGAGACCCAGTACTTC. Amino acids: CASSLGTGVWETQYF.

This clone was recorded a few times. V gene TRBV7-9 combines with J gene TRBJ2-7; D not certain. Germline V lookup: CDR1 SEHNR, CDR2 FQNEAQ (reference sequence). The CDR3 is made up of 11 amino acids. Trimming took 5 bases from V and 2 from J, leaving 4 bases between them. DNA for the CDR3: TGTGCCAGCAGCGCAACCTACGAGCAGTACTTC. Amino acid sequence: CASSATYEQYF.

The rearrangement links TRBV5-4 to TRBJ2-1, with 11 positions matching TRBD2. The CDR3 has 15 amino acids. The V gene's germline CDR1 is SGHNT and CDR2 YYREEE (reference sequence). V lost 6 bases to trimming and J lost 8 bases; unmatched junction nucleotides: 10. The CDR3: CASNGLAGGNHEQFF. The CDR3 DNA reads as TGTGCCAGCAACGGGCTAGCGGGAGGTAATCATGAGCAGTTCTTC.

This CDR3 is CASSLGLAGTEWFF. The CDR3 nucleotides are TGTGCCAGCAGCTTAGGTCTAGCGGGAACCGAGTGGTTCTTC. The chain joins TRBV7-2 to TRBJ2-1, with 9 bases lining up with TRBD2. The germline V gene has CDR1 SGHTA and CDR2 FQGNSA. This CDR3 comprises 14 residues. V lost 1 base to trimming and J lost 15 bases; unmatched junction nucleotides: 10. The full variable domain, rest sourced from reference TRBV7-2 and TRBJ2-1, is GAGVSQSPSNKVTEKGKDVELRCDPISGHTALYWYRQSLGQGLEFLIYFQGNSAPDKSGLPSDRFSAERTGGSVSTLTIQRTQQEDSAVYLCASSLGLAGTEWFFGPGTRLTVL.

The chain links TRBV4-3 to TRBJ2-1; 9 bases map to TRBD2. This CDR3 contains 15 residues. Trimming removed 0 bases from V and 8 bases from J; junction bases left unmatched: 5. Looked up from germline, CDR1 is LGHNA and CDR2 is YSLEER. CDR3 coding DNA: TGCGCCAGCAGCCAAGAAGGGACTAGCAGCCATGAGCAGTTCTTC. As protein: CASSQEGTSSHEQFF.

As DNA, the CDR3 is TGTGCCAGCAGCGTAGGTTTGGACAGTGCTAATGAAAAACTGTTTTTT. Its protein is CASSVGLDSANEKLFF. The V call is TRBV9, the J call TRBJ1-4; D perhaps matches TRBD1 (6 bases). The ends were cut back, 0 bases at V and 3 bases at J, with 12 bases in the middle. CDR3 length: 16 residues. The germline V gene encodes CDR1 SGDLS and CDR2 YYNGEE.

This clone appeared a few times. The CDR3 sequence: CASSTSGGFADTQYF. The CDR3 DNA is TGTGCCAGCAGCACTTCCGGGGGGTTCGCAGATACGCAGTATTTT. The J gene is TRBJ2-3, the V gene TRBV2; 7 bases map to TRBD2. V trimming: 6 bases; J trimming: 4 bases; junction bases outside the gene matches: 10. Germline CDR1 and CDR2: SNHLY and FYNNEI. The CDR3 covers 15 residues.

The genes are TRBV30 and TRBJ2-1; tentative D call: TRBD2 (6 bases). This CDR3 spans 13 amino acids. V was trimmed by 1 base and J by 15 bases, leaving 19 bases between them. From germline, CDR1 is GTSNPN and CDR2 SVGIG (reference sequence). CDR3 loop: CAWSGMVAGSPFF. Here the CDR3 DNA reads TGTGCCTGGAGTGGCATGGTGGCGGGGTCACCGTTCTTC.

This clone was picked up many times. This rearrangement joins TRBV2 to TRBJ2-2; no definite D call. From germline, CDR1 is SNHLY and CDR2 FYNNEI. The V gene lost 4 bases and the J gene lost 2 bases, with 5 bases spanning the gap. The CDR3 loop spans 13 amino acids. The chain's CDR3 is CASSATNTGELFF. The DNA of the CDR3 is TGTGCCAGCAGTGCCACTAACACCGGGGAGCTGTTTTTT.

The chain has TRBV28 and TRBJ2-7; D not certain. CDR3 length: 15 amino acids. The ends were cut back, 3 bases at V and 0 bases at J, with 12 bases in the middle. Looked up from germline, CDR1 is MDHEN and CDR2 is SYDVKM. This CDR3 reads CASSLIAAISYEQYF. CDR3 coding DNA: TGTGCCAGCAGTTTGATAGCAGCCATCTCCTACGAGCAGTACTTC.

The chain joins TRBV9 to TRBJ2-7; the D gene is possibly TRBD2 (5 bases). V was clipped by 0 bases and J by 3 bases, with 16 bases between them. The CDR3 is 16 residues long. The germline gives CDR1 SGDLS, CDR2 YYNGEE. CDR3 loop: CASSVDGPSRGYEQYF. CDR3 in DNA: TGTGCCAGCAGCGTAGACGGGCCGTCACGGGGCTACGAGCAGTACTTC.

CDR3 amino acids: CASSWRGQETQYF. CDR3 nucleotides: TGCGCCAGCTCCTGGCGGGGGCAAGAGACCCAGTACTTC. V usage is TRBV5-1 and J usage is TRBJ2-5; TRBD2 aligns across 7 bases. From germline, CDR1 is SGHRS and CDR2 YFSETQ. V shed 7 bases, J shed 2 bases, and the junction held 5 bases outside the gene matches. CDR3 size: 13 residues. Full variable domain (missing parts from reference TRBV5-1 and TRBJ2-5): KAGVTQTPRYLIKTRGQQVTLSCSPISGHRSVSWYQQTPGQGLQFLFEYFSETQRNKGNFPGRFSGRQFSNSRSEMNVSTLELGDSALYLCASSWRGQETQYFGPGTRLLVL.

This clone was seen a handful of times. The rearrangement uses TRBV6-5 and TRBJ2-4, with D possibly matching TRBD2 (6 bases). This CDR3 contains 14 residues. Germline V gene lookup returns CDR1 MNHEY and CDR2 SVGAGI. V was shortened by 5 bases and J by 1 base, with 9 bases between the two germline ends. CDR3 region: CASSGAGAKNIQYF. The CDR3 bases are TGTGCCAGCAGTGGCGCGGGGGCCAAAAACATTCAGTACTTC.

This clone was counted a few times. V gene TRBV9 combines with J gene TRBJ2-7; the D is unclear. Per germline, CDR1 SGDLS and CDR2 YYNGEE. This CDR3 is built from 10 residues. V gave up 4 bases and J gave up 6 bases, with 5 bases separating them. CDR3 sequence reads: CASSPREQYF. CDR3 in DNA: TGTGCCAGCAGCCCCCGCGAGCAGTACTTC.

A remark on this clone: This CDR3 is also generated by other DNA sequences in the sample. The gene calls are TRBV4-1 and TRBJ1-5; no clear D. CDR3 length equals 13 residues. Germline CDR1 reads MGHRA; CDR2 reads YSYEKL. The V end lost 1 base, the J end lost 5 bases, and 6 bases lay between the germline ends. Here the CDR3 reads CASSQALDQPQHF. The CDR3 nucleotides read TGCGCCAGCAGCCAAGCGCTGGATCAGCCCCAGCATTTT.

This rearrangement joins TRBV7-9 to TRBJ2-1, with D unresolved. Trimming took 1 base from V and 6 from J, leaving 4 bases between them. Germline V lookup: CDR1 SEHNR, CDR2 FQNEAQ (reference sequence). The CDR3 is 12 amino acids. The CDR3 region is CASSLVANEQFF. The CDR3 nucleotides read TGTGCCAGCAGCTTAGTAGCCAATGAGCAGTTCTTC.

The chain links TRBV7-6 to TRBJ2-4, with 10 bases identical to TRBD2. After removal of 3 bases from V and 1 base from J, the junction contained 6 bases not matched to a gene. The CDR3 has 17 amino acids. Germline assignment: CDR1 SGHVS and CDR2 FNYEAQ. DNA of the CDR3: TGTGCCAGCAGCTTGTATGCTAGCGGGGGTGCCAAAAACATTCAGTACTTC. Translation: CASSLYASGGAKNIQYF. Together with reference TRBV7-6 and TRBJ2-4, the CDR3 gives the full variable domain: GAGVSQSPRYKVTKRGQDVALRCDPISGHVSLYWYRQALGQGPEFLTYFNYEAQQDKSGLPNDRFSAERPEGSISTLTIQRTEQRDSAMYRCASSLYASGGAKNIQYFGAGTRLSVL.

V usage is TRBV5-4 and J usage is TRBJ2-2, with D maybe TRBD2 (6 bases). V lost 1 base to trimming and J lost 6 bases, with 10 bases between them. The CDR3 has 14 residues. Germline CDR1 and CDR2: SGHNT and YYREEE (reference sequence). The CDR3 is CASSLPGEAGELFF. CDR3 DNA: TGTGCCAGCAGCTTGCCCGGGGAGGCCGGGGAGCTGTTTTTT.

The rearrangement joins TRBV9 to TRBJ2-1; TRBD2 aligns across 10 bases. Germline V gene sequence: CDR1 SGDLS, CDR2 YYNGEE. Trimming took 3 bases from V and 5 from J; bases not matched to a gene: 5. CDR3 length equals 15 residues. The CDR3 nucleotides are TGTGCCAGCAGCGAAAGCGGGAGGGCCGACAATGAGCAGTTCTTC. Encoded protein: CASSESGRADNEQFF.

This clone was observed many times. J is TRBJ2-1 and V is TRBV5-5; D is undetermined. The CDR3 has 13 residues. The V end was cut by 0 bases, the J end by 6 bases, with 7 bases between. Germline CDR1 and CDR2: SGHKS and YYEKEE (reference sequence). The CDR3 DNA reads TGTGCCAGCAGCTTGGGCCCGAGCAATGAGCAGTTCTTC. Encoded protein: CASSLGPSNEQFF.

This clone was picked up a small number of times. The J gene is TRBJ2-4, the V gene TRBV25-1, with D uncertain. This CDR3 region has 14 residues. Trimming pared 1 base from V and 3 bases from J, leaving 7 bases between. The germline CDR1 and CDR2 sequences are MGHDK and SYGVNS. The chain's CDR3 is CASSELESKNIQYF. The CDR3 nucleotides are TGTGCCAGCAGTGAATTGGAGAGCAAAAACATTCAGTACTTC. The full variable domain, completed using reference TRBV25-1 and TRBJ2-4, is EADIYQTPRYLVIGTGKKITLECSQTMGHDKMYWYQQDPGMELHLIHYSYGVNSTEKGDLSSESTVSRIRTEHFPLTLESARPSHTSQYLCASSELESKNIQYFGAGTRLSVL.

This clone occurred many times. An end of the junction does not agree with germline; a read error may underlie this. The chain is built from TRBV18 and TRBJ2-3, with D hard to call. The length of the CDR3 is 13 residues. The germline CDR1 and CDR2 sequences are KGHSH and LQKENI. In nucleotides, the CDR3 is TGTGCCACCTCACCAGAGAGGACCGATACGCAGTATTTT. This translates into CATSPERTDTQYF.

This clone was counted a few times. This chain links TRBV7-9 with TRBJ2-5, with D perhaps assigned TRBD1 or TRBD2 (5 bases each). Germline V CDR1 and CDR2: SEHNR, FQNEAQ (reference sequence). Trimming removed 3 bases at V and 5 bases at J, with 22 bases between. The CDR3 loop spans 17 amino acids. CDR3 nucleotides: TGTGCCAGCAGCTTGCTTAGCGCTACCCTCAAGGGGGAGACCCAGTACTTC. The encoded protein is CASSLLSATLKGETQYF.